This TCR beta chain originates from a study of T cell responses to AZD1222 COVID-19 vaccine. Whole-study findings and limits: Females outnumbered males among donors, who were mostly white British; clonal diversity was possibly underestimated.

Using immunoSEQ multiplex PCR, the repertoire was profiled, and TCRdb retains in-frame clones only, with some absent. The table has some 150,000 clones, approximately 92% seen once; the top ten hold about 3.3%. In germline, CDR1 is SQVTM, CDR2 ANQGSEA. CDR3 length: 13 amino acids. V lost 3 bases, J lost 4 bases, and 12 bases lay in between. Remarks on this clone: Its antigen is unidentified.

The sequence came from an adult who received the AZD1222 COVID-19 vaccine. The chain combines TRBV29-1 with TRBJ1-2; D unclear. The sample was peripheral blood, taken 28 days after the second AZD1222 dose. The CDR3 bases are TGCAGCGTTGAGACTGTCCGATTCTATGGCTACACCTTC. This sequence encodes CSVETVRFYGYTF.